The 21 T cell receptor beta chains in this list originate from one sample, sequenced in a study of blood T cell repertoires in COVID-19. Generated by immunoSEQ multiplex PCR, the TCRdb table keeps only in-frame clones and is missing some. The table includes 150,000 to 200,000 clones, approximately 80% detected once. The sequencing input was PBMCs or T cells enriched from blood (not recorded which). These TCRs come from a woman in her sixties with acute COVID-19.

The gene calls are TRBV28 and TRBJ1-6; D ambiguous. Germline loops: CDR1 MDHEN, CDR2 SYDVKM. The CDR3 is 16 amino acids. Trimming took 3 bases from V and 11 from J, leaving 20 bases between them. The CDR3, as DNA: TGTGCCAGCAGTTTTAACGTATTTCGGAGGGCCCCACCCCTCCACTTT. It is translated as CASSFNVFRRAPPLHF.

J is TRBJ2-7 and V is TRBV18, with 8 bases lining up with TRBD2. The CDR3 sequence is 16 residues long. The J segment lost 0 bases and the V segment lost 2 bases, leaving 6 bases of the junction unmatched. The germline V gene has CDR1 KGHSH and CDR2 LQKENI. Written as DNA, the CDR3 is TGTGCCAGCTCACCAACCGGGGGGGCAGCCTCCTACGAGCAGTACGTC. This sequence encodes CASSPTGGAASYEQYV.

This clone was seen a single time. The CDR3 nucleotides are TGTGCCATCAGTGCAGGACGGGATAACACTGAAGCTTTCTTT. Translated, it gives CAISAGRDNTEAFF. J is TRBJ1-1 and V is TRBV10-3; D call uncertain. V shed 4 bases and J shed 2 bases, with 11 bases lying between them. The CDR3 sequence is 14 residues long. CDR1 ENHRY and CDR2 SYGVKD come from the germline V gene.

The rearrangement joins TRBV10-3 to TRBJ2-7; D is uncertain. Germline V gives CDR1 ENHRY, CDR2 SYGVKD. Trimming took 0 bases from V and 6 from J, leaving 6 bases between them. The CDR3 is made up of 12 amino acids. CDR3 bases: TGTGCCATCAGTGAGTCAACGGGCGAGCAGTACGTC. Protein product: CAISESTGEQYV.

This clone showed up just once. This chain links TRBV5-1 with TRBJ2-5, with 7 bases fitting TRBD1. The V gene's germline CDR1 is SGHRS and CDR2 YFSETQ. V trimming: 0 bases; J trimming: 4 bases; junction bases outside the gene matches: 3. This CDR3 spans 14 amino acids. CDR3 DNA: TGCGCCAGCAGCTTGGGACAGGGCGGAGAGACCCAGTACTTC. Its translation: CASSLGQGGETQYF. The whole variable domain, filled in from reference TRBV5-1 and TRBJ2-5, reads KAGVTQTPRYLIKTRGQQVTLSCSPISGHRSVSWYQQTPGQGLQFLFEYFSETQRNKGNFPGRFSGRQFSNSRSEMNVSTLELGDSALYLCASSLGQGGETQYFGPGTRLLVL.

V and J are TRBV10-3 and TRBJ2-2; the match to TRBD2 covers 16 bases. The CDR3 extends over 18 amino acids. Germline-derived CDR1 and CDR2 are ENHRY and SYGVKD. Trimming cost V 6 bases and J 6 bases; bases outside gene matches: 10. CDR3 DNA: TGTGCCATCAGGGGGACTAGCGGGAGGGGAGAAGACGCCGGGGAGCTGTTTTTT. Translated, it gives CAIRGTSGRGEDAGELFF.

J is TRBJ2-7 and V is TRBV10-2; a weak D match, TRBD1 (6 bases). Germline V gene data show CDR1 as WSHSY and CDR2 as SAAADI. Trimming took off 4 bases at V and 6 bases at J, with 13 bases between the two ends. This CDR3 spans 13 amino acids. CDR3 amino acids: CASSVVRGGEQYF. The CDR3 DNA sequence: TGCGCCAGCAGTGTGGTCAGGGGTGGCGAGCAGTACTTC.

The V and J genes are TRBV3-1 (or the pseudogene TRBV3-2) and TRBJ2-2; the D gene is possibly TRBD1 (6 bases). The CDR3 covers 18 residues. Germline-derived CDR1 and CDR2 are LGHDT and YNNKEL (reference sequence). The germline V and J ends were trimmed by 0 bases and 1 base, with 15 bases remaining between them. This chain's CDR3 is CASSQDSIPDRNTGELFF. CDR3 nucleotide sequence: TGTGCCAGCAGCCAAGATAGTATTCCGGACAGGAACACCGGGGAGCTGTTTTTT.

Comment on this clone: At the DNA level, this CDR3 is encoded by other sequences in the same sample as well. The gene calls are TRBV6-5 and TRBJ1-2, with no clear D. There are 14 residues in the CDR3. V was shortened by 6 bases and J by 0 bases, with 11 bases between the two germline ends. Germline assignment: CDR1 MNHEY and CDR2 SVGAGI. Written as DNA, the CDR3 is TGTGCCAGCAGCTCCCCAGGTTCTAACTATGGCTACACCTTC. Translation gives CASSSPGSNYGYTF.

V usage is TRBV5-4 and J usage is TRBJ1-2; no firm D call. CDR3 length: 14 amino acids. Germline V gives CDR1 SGHNT, CDR2 YYREEE (reference sequence). The V end lost 0 bases, the J end lost 8 bases, and 14 bases lay between the germline ends. The DNA for the CDR3 is TGTGCCAGCAGCTTGGCCGGCCCCGGGAAAGGCTACACCTTC. This codes for CASSLAGPGKGYTF.

The J gene is TRBJ1-3, the V gene TRBV21-1; the D call TRBD1 from the table was never checked on the DNA. TRBV21-1 is tagged as a pseudogene. There are 18 residues in the CDR3. The CDR3 is CASSARTVPFLSGNTIYF. The CDR3 DNA is TGTGCCAGCAGCGCCCGGACAGTCCCATTTCTCTCTGGAAACACCATATATTTT.

V gene TRBV4-1 combines with J gene TRBJ1-2; maybe TRBD1 (6 bases). The CDR3 sequence is 15 residues long. The germline V and J ends were trimmed by 0 bases and 8 bases, with 16 bases remaining between them. Looked up from germline, CDR1 is MGHRA and CDR2 is YSYEKL. This CDR3 is CASSQDSGEGRGYTF. For the CDR3, the DNA is TGCGCCAGCAGCCAAGATTCAGGGGAGGGAAGGGGCTACACCTTC.

The rearrangement links TRBV5-5 to TRBJ2-6; the D is unclear. The CDR3 has 16 amino acids. The germline V and J ends were trimmed by 0 bases and 0 bases, with 7 bases remaining between them. Germline values: CDR1 SGHKS, CDR2 YYEKEE (reference sequence). This CDR3 reads CASSLGALSGANVLTF. CDR3 bases: TGTGCCAGCAGCTTGGGGGCCCTCTCTGGGGCCAACGTCCTGACTTTC.

The V and J genes are TRBV7-2 and TRBJ2-7; D not resolved. Deletions cut 1 base from V and 0 bases from J, with 10 bases between. This CDR3 is built from 15 residues. The germline V gene encodes CDR1 SGHTA and CDR2 FQGNSA. The CDR3 bases are TGTGCCAGCAGCTTAGGCGCCCTGAGCTCCTACGAGCAGTACTTC. It yields the protein CASSLGALSSYEQYF.

CDR3 sequence (DNA): TGTGCCAGCAGCCGTTATTTGGGGGGCTCCTACGAGCAGTACTTC. Translation gives CASSRYLGGSYEQYF. The chain is built from TRBV3-1 (or the pseudogene TRBV3-2) and TRBJ2-7; D possibly corresponds to TRBD2 (6 bases). Trimming removed 4 bases from V and 0 bases from J, with 13 bases in between. CDR1 and CDR2 from the germline V gene are LGHDT and YNNKEL (reference sequence). CDR3 length: 15 residues.

The chain joins TRBV10-1 to TRBJ2-1, with 10 bases matching TRBD2. This CDR3 spans 17 amino acids. V was clipped by 10 bases and J by 0 bases; unmatched bases: 12. Germline-derived CDR1 and CDR2 are WNHNN and SYGVQD (reference sequence). The CDR3 DNA reads TGCGCCACCTCGAGCGGGGGGGGACGAAGCTCCTACAATGAGCAGTTCTTC. The encoded protein is CATSSGGGRSSYNEQFF.

This clone was counted only a few times. This chain links TRBV25-1 with TRBJ1-1; D is ambiguous. The germline V and J ends were trimmed by 4 bases and 5 bases, with 8 bases remaining between them. The CDR3 length is 12 residues. Germline V gene data show CDR1 as MGHDK and CDR2 as SYGVNS. This CDR3 reads CASSGVGTEAFF. As DNA, the CDR3 is TGTGCCAGCAGTGGCGTCGGGACTGAAGCTTTCTTT.

The V and J genes are TRBV7-9 and TRBJ1-1; possible D gene TRBD1, 5 bases. Per the germline V gene, CDR1 is SEHNR and CDR2 is FQNEAQ (reference sequence). Trimming stripped 0 bases from V and 5 bases from J, with 13 bases between. The CDR3 is made up of 15 amino acids. The CDR3 nucleotides read TGTGCCAGCAGCTTAGCGTTCCAGGGTCGGACTGAAGCTTTCTTT. The encoded protein is CASSLAFQGRTEAFF. Together with reference TRBV7-9 and TRBJ1-1, the CDR3 gives the full variable domain: DTGVSQNPRHKITKRGQNVTFRCDPISEHNRLYWYRQTLGQGPEFLTYFQNEAQLEKSRLLSDRFSAERPKGSFSTLEIQRTEQGDSAMYLCASSLAFQGRTEAFFGQGTRLTVV.

The V and J genes are TRBV19 and TRBJ1-2, with D possibly matching TRBD1 (6 bases). CDR1 and CDR2 (germline): LNHDA, SQIVND (reference sequence). The CDR3 sequence is 14 residues long. Trimming removed 7 bases from V and 1 base from J, with 13 bases in between. DNA of the CDR3: TGTGCCAGTAACCGGGACACCCTTAACTATGGCTACACCTTC. Residues: CASNRDTLNYGYTF.

The chain combines TRBV5-1 with TRBJ1-2; TRBD1 matches at 8 bases. The CDR3 length is 15 residues. CDR1 SGHRS and CDR2 YFSETQ come from the germline V gene. Trimming removed 0 bases from V and 4 bases from J; junction bases left unmatched: 5. CDR3 DNA: TGCGCCAGCAGCTTGGAACAGGGGGTTATCTATGGCTACACCTTC. Translated, it gives CASSLEQGVIYGYTF. The full variable domain, completed using reference TRBV5-1 and TRBJ1-2, is KAGVTQTPRYLIKTRGQQVTLSCSPISGHRSVSWYQQTPGQGLQFLFEYFSETQRNKGNFPGRFSGRQFSNSRSEMNVSTLELGDSALYLCASSLEQGVIYGYTFGSGTRLTVV.

The rearrangement uses TRBV7-6 and TRBJ2-7; D perhaps matches TRBD2 (5 bases). Germline CDR1 and CDR2: SGHVS and FNYEAQ. V lost 1 base, J lost 3 bases, and 13 bases lay in between. This CDR3 has 15 amino acids. The CDR3 reads CASSLDQRSGYEQYF. Written as DNA, the CDR3 is TGTGCCAGCAGCTTAGATCAGCGGAGTGGCTACGAGCAGTACTTC.